This entry features one TCR beta chain sequence. Its antigen is undetermined. 13 Jbeta primers and 60 Vbeta primers were used for the PCR. Data came from immunoSEQ multiplex PCR; TCRdb stores just in-frame clones and leaves some out. The table has about 150,000 clones, 70% to 80% seen once. Trimming cost V 3 bases and J 5 bases; bases outside gene matches: 9. The CDR3 sequence is 16 residues long. The record originates from a study of cytomegalovirus exposure and HLA in healthy donors. General study results and limits: A later analysis, which compared TCR beta chains of equal frequency, found the HLA-associated ones more clonally expanded. A later analysis linked a missense variant in DCLRE1C to the trimming of TCR beta V and J genes.

Sequencing input: PBMCs. The TCR originated in a man aged 30-40 years in good health and CMV-seronegative. The rearrangement joins TRBV5-3 to TRBJ2-5; TRBD2 matches 11 bases. TRBV5-3 is an ORF; its function is uncertain. CDR3 DNA sequence: TGTGCCAGAAGCTCTGGTAGCGGGAGGGCCAGGGAGACCCAGTACTTC. Its protein product is CARSSGSGRARETQYF.